The source of this T cell receptor beta chain is a study of radiotherapy plus CTLA-4 blockade in lung cancer (dated by TCRdb to the late 2010s). At the level of the whole study: Objective responses occurred in more than 15% of enrolled patients, and around 29% achieved disease control. The study at large found these results: Increased serum interferon-beta after radiation, together with early dynamic changes in blood T cell clones, were reported to be the strongest predictors of response. After treatment with radiotherapy and ipilimumab, TCR clones that originated in tumors expanded in peripheral blood.

The CDR3 goes from the cysteine to the phenylalanine over 19 residues. The DNA shown is the 57-base CDR3, in frame from base 1. CDR1 and CDR2, looked up from the germline V gene, are MDHEN and SYDVKM. Ends trimmed: V by 6 bases, J by 1 base; bases unmatched to a gene: 11. As for this clone: Its recognized antigen is unknown. Per-nucleotide qualities are absent, and no much larger clonotype sits a single base away.

Focal radiation therapy combined with CTLA-4 blockade (ipilimumab) was tested in patients with chemo-refractory metastatic non-small-cell lung cancer. The library came from the immunoSEQ multiplex PCR assay. TCRdb took this table from immuneACCESS and kept in-frame rearrangements with V and J called. Such tables lack part of the clones; where checked against another copy, unresolved V genes explain under half of the gap, and the rest is unexplained. Here the sample has some 46,000 clones; more than 75% occur a single time. Of the sample, 2.5% to 3.5% falls within the top ten clones. Sequenced material: peripheral blood, taken from a patient treated with radiotherapy plus ipilimumab. The chain employs TRBV28 and TRBJ2-1, with 14 bases in between that match TRBD2. This TCR derives from a human donor with non-small cell lung cancer who had stable disease on radiotherapy plus ipilimumab. The sequence in DNA is TGTGCCAGCAGCTACCCAGGGACTAGCGGGAGCGGTTCCTACAATGAGCAGTTCTTC. The translation is CASSYPGTSGSGSYNEQFF.